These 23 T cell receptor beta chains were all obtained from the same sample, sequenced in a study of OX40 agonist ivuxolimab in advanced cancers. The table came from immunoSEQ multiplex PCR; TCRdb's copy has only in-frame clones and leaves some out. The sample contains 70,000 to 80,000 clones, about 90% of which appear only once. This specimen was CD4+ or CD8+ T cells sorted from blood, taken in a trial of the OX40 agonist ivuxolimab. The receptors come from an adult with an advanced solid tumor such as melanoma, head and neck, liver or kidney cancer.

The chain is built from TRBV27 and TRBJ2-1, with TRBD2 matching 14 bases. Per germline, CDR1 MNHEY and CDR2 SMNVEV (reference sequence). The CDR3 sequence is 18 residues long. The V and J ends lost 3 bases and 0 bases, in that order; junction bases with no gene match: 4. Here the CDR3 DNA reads TGTGCCAGCAGTTTCGGGACTAGCGGGAGCATCTCCTACAATGAGCAGTTCTTC. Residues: CASSFGTSGSISYNEQFF.

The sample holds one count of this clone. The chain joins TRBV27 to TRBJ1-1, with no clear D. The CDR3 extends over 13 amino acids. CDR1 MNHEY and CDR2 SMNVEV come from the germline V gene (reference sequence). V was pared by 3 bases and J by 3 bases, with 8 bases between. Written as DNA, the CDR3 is TGTGCCAGCAGTTTCACATGGGACACTGAAGCTTTCTTT. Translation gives CASSFTWDTEAFF.

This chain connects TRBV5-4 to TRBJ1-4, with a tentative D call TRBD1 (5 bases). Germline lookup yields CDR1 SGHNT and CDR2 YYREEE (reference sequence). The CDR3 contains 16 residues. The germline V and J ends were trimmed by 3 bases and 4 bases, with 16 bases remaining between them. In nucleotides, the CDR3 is TGTGCCAGCAGCTCCGGCGGGGCCGGGGTTAATGAAAAACTGTTTTTT. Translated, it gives CASSSGGAGVNEKLFF.

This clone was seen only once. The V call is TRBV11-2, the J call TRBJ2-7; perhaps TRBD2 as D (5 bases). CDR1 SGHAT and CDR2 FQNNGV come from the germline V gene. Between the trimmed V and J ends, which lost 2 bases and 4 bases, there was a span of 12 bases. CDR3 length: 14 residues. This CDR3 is CASSLSMGSYEQYF. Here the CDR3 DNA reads TGTGCCAGCAGCTTATCTATGGGGAGTTACGAGCAGTACTTC.

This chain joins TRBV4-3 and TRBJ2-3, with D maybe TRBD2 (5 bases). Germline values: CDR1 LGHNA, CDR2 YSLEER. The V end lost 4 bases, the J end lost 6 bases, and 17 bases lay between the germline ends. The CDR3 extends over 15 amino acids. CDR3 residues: CASSRSSAPGDTQYF. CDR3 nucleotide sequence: TGCGCCAGCAGCCGTAGCTCCGCGCCGGGGGATACGCAGTATTTT.

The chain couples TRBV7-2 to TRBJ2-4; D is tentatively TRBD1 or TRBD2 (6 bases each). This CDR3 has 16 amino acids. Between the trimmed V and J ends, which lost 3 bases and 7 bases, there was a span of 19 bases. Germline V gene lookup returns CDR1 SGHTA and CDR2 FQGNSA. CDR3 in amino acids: CASSFQPGAGVNIQYF. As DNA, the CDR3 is TGTGCCAGCAGCTTCCAGCCGGGGGCAGGGGTGAACATTCAGTACTTC.

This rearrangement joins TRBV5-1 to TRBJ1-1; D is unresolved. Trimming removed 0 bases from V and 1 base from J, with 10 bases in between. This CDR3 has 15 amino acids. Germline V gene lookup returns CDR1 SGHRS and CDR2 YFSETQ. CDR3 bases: TGCGCCAGCAGCTTGGGTGCGGTGGAGAACACTGAAGCTTTCTTT. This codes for CASSLGAVENTEAFF. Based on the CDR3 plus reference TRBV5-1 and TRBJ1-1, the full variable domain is KAGVTQTPRYLIKTRGQQVTLSCSPISGHRSVSWYQQTPGQGLQFLFEYFSETQRNKGNFPGRFSGRQFSNSRSEMNVSTLELGDSALYLCASSLGAVENTEAFFGQGTRLTVV.

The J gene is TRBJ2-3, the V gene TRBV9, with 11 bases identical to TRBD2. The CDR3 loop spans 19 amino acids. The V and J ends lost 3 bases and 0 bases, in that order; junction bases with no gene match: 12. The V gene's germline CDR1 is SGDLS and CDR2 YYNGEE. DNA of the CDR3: TGTGCCAGCAGCGGTCCTAGCGGGAGGTCGCCTTCTAGCACAGATACGCAGTATTTT. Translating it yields CASSGPSGRSPSSTDTQYF.

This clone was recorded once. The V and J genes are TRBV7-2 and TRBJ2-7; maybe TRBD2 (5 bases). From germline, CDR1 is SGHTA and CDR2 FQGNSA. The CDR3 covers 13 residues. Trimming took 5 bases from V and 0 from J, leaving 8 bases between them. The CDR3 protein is CASSIRDSYEQYF. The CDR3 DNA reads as TGTGCCAGCAGCATCCGGGACTCCTACGAGCAGTACTTC. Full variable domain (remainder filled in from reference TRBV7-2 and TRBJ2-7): GAGVSQSPSNKVTEKGKDVELRCDPISGHTALYWYRQSLGQGLEFLIYFQGNSAPDKSGLPSDRFSAERTGGSVSTLTIQRTQQEDSAVYLCASSIRDSYEQYFGPGTRLTVT.

This chain's CDR3 is CATSRPSQPQHF. CDR3 bases: TGTGCCACCAGCAGACCCTCGCAGCCCCAGCATTTT. The chain uses TRBV15 and TRBJ1-5; D is ambiguous. V was pared by 2 bases and J by 7 bases, with 6 bases between. The germline gives CDR1 LNHNV, CDR2 YYDKDF (reference sequence). CDR3 length: 12 residues.

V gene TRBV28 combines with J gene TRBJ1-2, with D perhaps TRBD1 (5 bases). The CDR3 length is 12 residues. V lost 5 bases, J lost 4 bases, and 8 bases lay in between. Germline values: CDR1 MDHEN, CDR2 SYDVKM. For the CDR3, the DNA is TGTGCCAGCAGTAGGGACCTCTATGGCTACACCTTC. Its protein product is CASSRDLYGYTF.

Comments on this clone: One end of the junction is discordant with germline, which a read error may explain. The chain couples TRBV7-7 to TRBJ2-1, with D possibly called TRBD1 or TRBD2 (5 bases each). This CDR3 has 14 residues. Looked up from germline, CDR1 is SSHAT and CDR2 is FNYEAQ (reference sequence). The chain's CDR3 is CASSLAPGPNEQFF. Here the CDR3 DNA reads TGTGCTAGCAGCTTAGCGCCAGGGCCCAATGAGCAGTTCTTC.

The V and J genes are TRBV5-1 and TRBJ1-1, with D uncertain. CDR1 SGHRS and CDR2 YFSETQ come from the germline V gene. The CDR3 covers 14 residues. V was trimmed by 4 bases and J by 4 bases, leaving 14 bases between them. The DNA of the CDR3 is TGCGCCAGCAGCCCACAGTACTCGGGCACTGAAGCTTTCTTT. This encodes CASSPQYSGTEAFF.

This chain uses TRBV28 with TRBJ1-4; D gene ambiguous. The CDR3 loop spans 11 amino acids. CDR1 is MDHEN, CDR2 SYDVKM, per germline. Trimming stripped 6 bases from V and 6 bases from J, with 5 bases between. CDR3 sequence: CASRQYEKLFF. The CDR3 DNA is TGTGCCAGCAGACAGTATGAAAAACTGTTTTTT.

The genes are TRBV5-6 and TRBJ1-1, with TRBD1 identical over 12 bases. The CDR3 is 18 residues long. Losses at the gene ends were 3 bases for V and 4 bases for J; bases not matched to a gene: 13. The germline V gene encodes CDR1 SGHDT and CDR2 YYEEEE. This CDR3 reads CASSSTTGQGAWGTEAFF. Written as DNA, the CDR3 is TGTGCCAGCAGCTCAACAACGGGACAGGGGGCGTGGGGCACTGAAGCTTTCTTT. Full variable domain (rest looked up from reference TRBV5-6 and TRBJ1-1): DAGVTQSPTHLIKTRGQQVTLRCSPKSGHDTVSWYQQALGQGPQFIFQYYEEEERQRGNFPDRFSGHQFPNYSSELNVNALLLGDSALYLCASSSTTGQGAWGTEAFFGQGTRLTVV.

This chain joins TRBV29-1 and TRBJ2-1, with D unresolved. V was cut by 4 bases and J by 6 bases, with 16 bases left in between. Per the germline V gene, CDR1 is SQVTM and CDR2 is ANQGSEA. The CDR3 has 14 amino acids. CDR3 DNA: TGCAGCGTTGGAGTGGGGTCGGTCCGCAATGAGCAGTTCTTC. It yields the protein CSVGVGSVRNEQFF.

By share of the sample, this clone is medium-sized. CDR3 sequence reads: CAWSIGRGIYGYTF. In DNA form, the CDR3 reads TGTGCCTGGAGTATTGGCAGGGGAATCTATGGCTACACCTTC. V and J are TRBV30 and TRBJ1-2; tentatively, D is TRBD1 (6 bases). Germline V gene data show CDR1 as GTSNPN and CDR2 as SVGIG (reference sequence). The V gene lost 2 bases and the J gene lost 4 bases, with 14 bases spanning the gap. This CDR3 spans 14 amino acids.

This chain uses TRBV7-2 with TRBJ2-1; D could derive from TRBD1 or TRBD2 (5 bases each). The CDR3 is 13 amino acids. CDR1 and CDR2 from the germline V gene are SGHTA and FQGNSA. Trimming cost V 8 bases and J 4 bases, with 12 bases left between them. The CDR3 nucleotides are TGTGCCAGCTCCCTGGGGGAGTACAATGAGCAGTTCTTC. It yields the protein CASSLGEYNEQFF.

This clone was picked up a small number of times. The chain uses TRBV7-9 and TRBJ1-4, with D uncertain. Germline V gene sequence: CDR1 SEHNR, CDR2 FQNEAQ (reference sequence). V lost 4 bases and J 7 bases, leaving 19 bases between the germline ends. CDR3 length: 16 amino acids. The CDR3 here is CASSSGDSPLSEKLFF. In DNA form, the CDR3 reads TGTGCCAGCAGCTCGGGTGACTCTCCGTTAAGTGAAAAACTGTTTTTT.

The CDR3 sequence is CASSRSGIYEQYF. For the CDR3, the DNA is TGTGCCAGCAGCCGCTCTGGAATCTACGAGCAGTACTTC. The chain joins TRBV7-4 to TRBJ2-7; D unclear. The CDR3 sequence is 13 residues long. Germline lookup yields CDR1 SGHVT and CDR2 SQSDAQ. Trimming cost V 5 bases and J 3 bases, with 11 bases left between them.

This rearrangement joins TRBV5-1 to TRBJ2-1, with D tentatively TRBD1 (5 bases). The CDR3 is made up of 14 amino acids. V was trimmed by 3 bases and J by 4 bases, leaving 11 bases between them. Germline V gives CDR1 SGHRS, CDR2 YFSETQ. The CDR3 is CASSSQGPYNEQFF. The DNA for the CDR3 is TGCGCCAGCAGCTCCCAGGGCCCATACAATGAGCAGTTCTTC.

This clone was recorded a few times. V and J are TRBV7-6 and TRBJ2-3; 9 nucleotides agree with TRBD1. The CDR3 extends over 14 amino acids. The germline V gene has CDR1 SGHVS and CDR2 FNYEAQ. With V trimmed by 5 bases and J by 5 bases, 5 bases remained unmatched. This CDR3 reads CASSPQTGGDTQYF. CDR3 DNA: TGTGCCAGCAGCCCCCAGACAGGGGGAGATACGCAGTATTTT.

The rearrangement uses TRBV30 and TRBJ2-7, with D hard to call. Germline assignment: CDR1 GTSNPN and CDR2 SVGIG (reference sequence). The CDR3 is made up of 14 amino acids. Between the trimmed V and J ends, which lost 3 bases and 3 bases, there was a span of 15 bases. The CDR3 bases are TGTGCCTGGAGAGCCACCGCAGGCGGCTACGAGCAGTACTTC. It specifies CAWRATAGGYEQYF.